Following are 16 T cell receptor beta chains from one sample sequenced in a study. TCRdb ran MiXCR on the RT-PCR reads and lists one entry per CDR3 protein. The sample has around 700,000 distinct CDR3 sequences, 13% to 15% seen once. Sequencing was done on a sample of memory CD4+ T cells from blood. The receptors stem from a female donor in good health, serving as a healthy control.

CDR3 loop: CSTQKFSGGRADTQYF. CDR3 DNA: TGCAGTACTCAAAAGTTTAGCGGCGGGAGGGCAGATACGCAGTATTTT. The chain links TRBV20-1 to TRBJ2-3; 9 nucleotides agree with TRBD2. With 8 bases clipped from V and 4 bases from J, the junction kept 16 bases outside the gene matches. From germline, CDR1 is DFQATT and CDR2 SNEGSKA (reference sequence). The CDR3 sequence is 16 residues long.

This clonotype was detected ten times or more. V and J are TRBV20-1 and TRBJ1-5; 8 bases are shared with TRBD1. The CDR3 sequence is 14 residues long. V lost 3 bases, J lost 4 bases, and 5 bases stayed unmatched. Germline V gene lookup returns CDR1 DFQATT and CDR2 SNEGSKA (reference sequence). This chain's CDR3 is CSASRDRSNQPQHF. The DNA of the CDR3 is TGCAGTGCTAGCCGGGACAGGTCAAATCAGCCCCAGCATTTT.

The chain employs TRBV20-1 and TRBJ1-5, with TRBD1 matching 7 bases. Trimming cost V 5 bases and J 7 bases; bases outside gene matches: 11. CDR1 and CDR2 from the germline V gene are DFQATT and SNEGSKA (reference sequence). The CDR3 sequence is 14 residues long. The CDR3 region is CSAPGQLAGQPQHF. The CDR3 nucleotides are TGCAGTGCTCCGGGACAGCTTGCAGGACAGCCCCAGCATTTT.

The rearrangement links TRBV13 to TRBJ1-2; no reliable D call. This CDR3 is built from 12 residues. Germline CDR1 reads PRHDT; CDR2 reads FYEKMQ (reference sequence). Trimming removed 3 bases from V and 5 bases from J, with 7 bases in between. The CDR3 DNA is TGTGCCAGCAGCTTGCGCATGTATGGCTACACCTTC. This sequence encodes CASSLRMYGYTF.

Here the CDR3 DNA reads TGTGCCAGCAGGCCCGGACAGCAGGAGCAGTACTTC. This gives the protein CASRPGQQEQYF. The rearrangement links TRBV6-1 to TRBJ2-4; a possible D gene is TRBD1 (6 bases). In germline, CDR1 is MNHNS, CDR2 SASEGT. The CDR3 contains 12 residues. Trimming removed 6 bases from V and 13 bases from J, with 16 bases in between.

The CDR3 sequence is CASSFNTGNTEAFF. CDR3 coding DNA: TGTGCCAGCAGCTTTAATACAGGGAACACTGAAGCTTTCTTT. The chain joins TRBV3-1 to TRBJ1-1, with D possibly TRBD1 on 5 matching bases. Germline V gene data show CDR1 as LGHDT and CDR2 as YNNKEL (reference sequence). The CDR3 loop spans 14 amino acids. V lost 5 bases and J 1 base, leaving 11 bases between the germline ends.

In its sample, this clonotype was seen many times. The chain links TRBV5-1 to TRBJ2-7, with D hard to call. There are 13 residues in the CDR3. V gave up 2 bases and J gave up 2 bases, with 8 bases separating them. Germline V gives CDR1 SGHRS, CDR2 YFSETQ. This CDR3 is CASSFSTTYEQYF. As DNA, the CDR3 is TGCGCCAGCAGCTTCTCCACTACCTACGAGCAGTACTTC.

This clonotype was recorded many times. This chain joins TRBV28 and TRBJ2-2; D is undetermined. V lost 8 bases and J 6 bases, leaving 13 bases between the germline ends. CDR1 and CDR2 from the germline V gene are MDHEN and SYDVKM. The CDR3 sequence is 13 residues long. This CDR3 is CASPSGPSGELFF. The CDR3 DNA sequence: TGTGCCAGCCCCAGTGGGCCCTCCGGGGAGCTGTTTTTT.

The chain links TRBV6-2 or TRBV6-3 to TRBJ2-2; D is undetermined. The V end lost 2 bases, the J end lost 0 bases, and 10 bases lay between the germline ends. The CDR3 has 16 residues. CDR1 and CDR2 (germline): MNHEY, SVGEGT. In DNA form, the CDR3 reads TGTGCCAGCAGTTACCGAGGATATGCGAACACCGGGGAGCTGTTTTTT. It translates to CASSYRGYANTGELFF.

The chain employs TRBV20-1 and TRBJ2-1, with 9 bases fitting TRBD2. This CDR3 has 16 amino acids. The trim removed 3 bases at V and 4 bases at J, leaving 10 bases unmatched. Germline V gene sequence: CDR1 DFQATT, CDR2 SNEGSKA (reference sequence). The CDR3 sequence: CSARRGGAGKYNEQFF. The CDR3 nucleotides are TGCAGTGCTAGGCGGGGGGGGGCAGGAAAGTACAATGAGCAGTTCTTC.

As DNA, the CDR3 is TGCAGTGGATCTGCGCAAAGCTACGAGCAGTACTTC. This codes for CSGSAQSYEQYF. This sequence joins TRBV20-1 and TRBJ2-7; D gene uncertain. CDR3 length: 12 amino acids. V was pared by 7 bases and J by 3 bases, with 13 bases between. The germline CDR1 and CDR2 sequences are DFQATT and SNEGSKA (reference sequence).

This clonotype was counted a few times. The chain links TRBV5-1 to TRBJ1-2, with 8 nucleotides matching TRBD1. V gave up 4 bases and J gave up 8 bases; unmatched junction bases: 7. CDR3 length equals 13 residues. Germline values: CDR1 SGHRS, CDR2 YFSETQ. In nucleotides, the CDR3 is TGCGCCAGCAGCCAGGACAGGGTGCGGGGCTACACCTTC. It codes for CASSQDRVRGYTF.

This clonotype was found a few times. The V gene is TRBV5-1, the J gene TRBJ2-3; D ambiguous. This CDR3 is built from 13 residues. The V end lost 9 bases, the J end lost 4 bases, and 15 bases lay between the germline ends. The V gene's germline CDR1 is SGHRS and CDR2 YFSETQ. The CDR3 nucleotides are TGCGCCACCGCTCGTGACCTCCCAGATACGCAGTATTTT. This codes for CATARDLPDTQYF.

This clonotype was seen more than once but under ten times. The CDR3 sequence is CSVPGQDVYGYTF. In nucleotides, the CDR3 is TGCAGTGTACCCGGACAGGATGTCTATGGCTACACCTTC. The chain links TRBV20-1 to TRBJ1-2, with 7 nucleotides matching TRBD1. V gave up 7 bases and J gave up 4 bases; unmatched junction bases: 9. The CDR3 spans 13 residues. Germline V lookup: CDR1 DFQATT, CDR2 SNEGSKA (reference sequence).

This clonotype was counted only a few times. The chain joins TRBV5-1 to TRBJ2-7, with 8 bases lining up with TRBD2. Losses at the gene ends were 3 bases for V and 0 bases for J; bases not matched to a gene: 5. This CDR3 spans 15 amino acids. In germline, CDR1 is SGHRS, CDR2 YFSETQ. The CDR3 coding sequence is TGCGCCAGCAGCTCGGGGGGGGCTACCTCCTACGAGCAGTACTTC. It yields the protein CASSSGGATSYEQYF.

This clonotype has just a few counts. V gene TRBV12-3 or TRBV12-4 combines with J gene TRBJ2-1; 7 bases agree with TRBD2. The length of the CDR3 is 14 residues. Germline trimming cut 6 bases from V and 1 base from J; bases unmatched to any gene: 3. The CDR3 DNA follows: TGTGCCAGCAGCCGGGGGGTGTCCTACAATGAGCAGTTCTTC. Its translation is CASSRGVSYNEQFF.